The clone carrying this T cell receptor (beta chain) showed up just a few times. Together with a sample-barcoded 5' primer, a J-beta primer mix was included in a second PCR lasting roughly 6 to 12 cycles. TCRdb recomputed calls from the 5' RACE reads with MiXCR, one row per CDR3 protein. The sample holds 1 million or so distinct CDR3 sequences, less than 25% seen once. This record comes from a study of blood T cells in healthy people across ages. Study-wide background: With template switching, about one barcoded beta molecule was captured per two T cells.

Germline V gene sequence: CDR1 SGHVS, CDR2 FNYEAQ. V was pared by 1 base and J by 3 bases, with 14 bases between. There are 16 residues in the CDR3. This sample also appeared in a second study, on T cells of mothers and their children. As that study records: Mother-child pairs who were related displayed a slightly higher overlap than unrelated pairs, a difference that was non-significant. Persisting microchimeric T cell clones went undetected.

What was sequenced was blood. This chain connects TRBV7-6 to TRBJ2-3; either TRBD1 or TRBD2 may fit D (5 bases each). The receptor's source is a girl aged 2-10 years in good health. The CDR3 bases are TGTGCCAGCAGCTTAGGTGCAGGGTGGGGGACAGATACGCAGTATTTT. Residues: CASSLGAGWGTDTQYF.